Listed below are T cell receptor beta chains from one sample, sequenced in a study of blood T cell repertoires in COVID-19. Only in-frame clones appear in the TCRdb table, and some are missing; sequencing was by immunoSEQ multiplex PCR. The table lists approximately 28,000 clones, about two thirds of them singletons. The sequenced sample was peripheral blood. The receptors here all came from a boy under 10 years old with active or convalescent COVID-19. Each CDR3 is given with its conserved first and last residue. The D gene is left open where the match is weak. Only part of the rows carry a size: once, few, many, or a class if the clone is expanded.

D | size | J | V | DNA | CDR3
TRBD2 | medium-sized | TRBJ2-1 | TRBV19 | TGTGCCAGTAACGGGGGGACCTACAATGAGCAGTTCTTC | CASNGGTYNEQFF
TRBD1 | - | TRBJ1-2 | TRBV18 | TGTGCCAGCTCCCCCGGGACAGACTATGGCTACACCTTC | CASSPGTDYGYTF
- | - | TRBJ2-3 | TRBV29-1 | TGCAGCGTCCGTACAGATACGCAGTATTTT | CSVRTDTQYF
- | - | TRBJ1-2 | TRBV3-1/TRBV3-2 | TGTGCCAGCAGCCAGCTTGGGGCTTATGGCTACACCTTC | CASSQLGAYGYTF
- | - | TRBJ1-1 | TRBV3-1/TRBV3-2 | TGTGCCAGCAGCACCCCAAACAGGAACACTGAAGCTTTCTTT | CASSTPNRNTEAFF
- | - | TRBJ1-1 | TRBV19 | TGTGCCAGTAGTATAGTAACAGGCCCGACGGAAGCTTTCTTT | CASSIVTGPTEAFF
- | - | TRBJ1-1 | TRBV6-5 | TGTGCCAGCAGTTTAATCGGGAACACTGAAGCTTTCTTT | CASSLIGNTEAFF
- | - | TRBJ2-7 | TRBV27 | TGTGCCAGCGGTTACCCTATCTACGAGCAGTACTTC | CASGYPIYEQYF
TRBD1 | - | TRBJ2-3 | TRBV27 | TGTGCCAGCAGTCTCGGACAGGGTACAGATACGCAGTATTTT | CASSLGQGTDTQYF
TRBD2 | once | TRBJ2-5 | TRBV15 | TGTGCCACCAGCAGAGATGTAAGCGGGGGGGGAGAGACCCAGTACTTC | CATSRDVSGGGETQYF
TRBD1 | - | TRBJ1-2 | TRBV14 | TGTGCCAGCAGCCAGACCGCGGACAGGTTTGGAGGCTACACCTTC | CASSQTADRFGGYTF
- | - | TRBJ1-1 | TRBV6-5 | TGTGCCAGCAGTTATAAGGGGAGGGCCCCTGAAGCTTTCTTT | CASSYKGRAPEAFF
TRBD1 | many | TRBJ2-7 | TRBV7-9 | TGTGCCAGCAGCCGGATAGGGACAGAGGTCGGCGAGCAGTACTTC | CASSRIGTEVGEQYF
- | - | TRBJ1-4 | TRBV11-2 | TGTGCCAGCAGCTTATTCGGCGGTTCTAGGGGTGAAAAACTGTTTTTT | CASSLFGGSRGEKLFF
TRBD1 | - | TRBJ2-1 | TRBV6-6 | TGTGCCAGCAGTTCGGACAGGACCTACAATGAGCAGTTCTTC | CASSSDRTYNEQFF
TRBD1 | - | TRBJ2-5 | TRBV14 | TGTGCCAGCAGCCAAGTTCAGGGGGCAGAGACCCAGTACTTC | CASSQVQGAETQYF
- | few | TRBJ1-1 | TRBV6-5 | TGTGCCAGCAGTTACTCGAGTCTGGGAGTGTATGGCGCTTTCTTT | CASSYSSLGVYGAFF
- | few | TRBJ1-2 | TRBV18 | TGTGCCAGCTCACCGGGTGGGGGCCATGGCTACACCTTC | CASSPGGGHGYTF
TRBD2 | - | TRBJ2-2 | TRBV15 | TGTGCCACGTCAAGCGGGGCCTTGGACACCGGGGAGCTGTTTTTT | CATSSGALDTGELFF
- | - | TRBJ1-6 | TRBV6-6 | TGTGCCAGCAGTTACGGGCAGGGACTCCTCCACTTT | CASSYGQGLLHF
TRBD2 | - | TRBJ2-7 | TRBV5-5 | TGTGCCAGCCGCTCACCGGGACTAGACTCCTACGAGCAGTACTTC | CASRSPGLDSYEQYF
- | - | TRBJ2-5 | TRBV7-9 | TGTGCCAGCAGCTTAGTCCCCCCCGAGGCCCGGGTGTACTTC | CASSLVPPEARVYF
TRBD1 | - | TRBJ2-1 | TRBV7-2 | TGTGCCAGCAGCTTCAGGGGGCTATATGAGCAGTTCTTC | CASSFRGLYEQFF
- | - | TRBJ1-5 | TRBV7-9 | TGTGCCAGCAGCTCGCCAGGGCAGCCCCAGCATTTT | CASSSPGQPQHF
TRBD1 | - | TRBJ2-7 | TRBV9 | TGTGCCAGCAGCGCTTCGCCGGGACAGGGGGTTTACGAGCAGTACTTC | CASSASPGQGVYEQYF
TRBD1 | - | TRBJ2-1 | TRBV19 | TGTGCCAGTAGTATTATGGGGCGGACAGGGAACAATGAGCAGTTCTTC | CASSIMGRTGNNEQFF
TRBD2 | - | TRBJ2-1 | TRBV5-4 | TGTGCCAGCAGCTTTCTGAGCGGGGGGGGCGGTGAGCAGTTCTTC | CASSFLSGGGGEQFF
- | - | TRBJ1-5 | TRBV28 | TGTGCCAGCCTTCTTGGGGGGAGACATAGCAATCAGCCCCAGCATTTT | CASLLGGRHSNQPQHF
- | - | TRBJ1-1 | TRBV2 | TGTGCCAGCAGTGCACAGGGCTATGAAGCTTTCTTT | CASSAQGYEAFF
TRBD2 | - | TRBJ2-1 | TRBV9 | TGTGCCAGCAGCGCAGAGCTAGCGGGAGGGAACAATGAGCAGTTCTTC | CASSAELAGGNNEQFF
TRBD1 | - | TRBJ2-1 | TRBV6-2/TRBV6-3 | TGTGCCAGCAGTCCACGGGACAGTTGGGATGAGCAGTTCTTC | CASSPRDSWDEQFF
TRBD2 | - | TRBJ2-2 | TRBV11-2 | TGTGCCAGCAGCTTATCCGGACTAGCGAGCCACACCGGGGAGCTGTTTTTT | CASSLSGLASHTGELFF
TRBD1 | - | TRBJ2-7 | TRBV10-2 | TGCGCCAGCGGGGACAGGGTCTATGAGCAGTACTTC | CASGDRVYEQYF
- | - | TRBJ1-4 | TRBV6-5 | TGTGCCAGCAGGCCCCACAGGGCAACTAATGAAAAACTGTTTTTT | CASRPHRATNEKLFF
- | - | TRBJ1-5 | TRBV6-5 | TGTGCCAGCAATAATGGGCAGGGTGCCCGTCAGCCCCAGCATTTT | CASNNGQGARQPQHF
- | - | TRBJ2-3 | TRBV29-1 | TGCAGCGCACGCCTCAGGGAATTTGGCACAGATACGCAGTATTTT | CSARLREFGTDTQYF
TRBD2 | - | TRBJ2-1 | TRBV7-9 | TGTGCCAGCAGCCGGAGGACTAGGTACAGAATGAAACAGTTCTTC | CASSRRTRYRMKQFF
- | - | TRBJ2-1 | TRBV19 | TGTGCCAGTAGTGTGCAACGGGTTCGGGGTGAGCAGTTCTTC | CASSVQRVRGEQFF
- | - | TRBJ1-2 | TRBV5-5 | TGTGCCAGCAGCTTGGGTGGGGGGTTTCATGGCTACACCTTC | CASSLGGGFHGYTF
- | - | TRBJ2-1 | TRBV9 | TGTGCCAGCAGCGTTGAGGGCCTCTCCTACAATGAGCAGTTCTTC | CASSVEGLSYNEQFF
- | once | TRBJ2-3 | TRBV5-1 | TGCGTCTTGAACGTAGCGGTCAGCACAGATACGCAGTATTTT | CVLNVAVSTDTQYF
TRBD2 | few | TRBJ2-2 | TRBV9 | TGTGCCAGCAGCCCTTTCCCGTGGGCGGGAGCGGGCACCGGGGAGCTGTTTTTT | CASSPFPWAGAGTGELFF
TRBD2 | - | TRBJ2-1 | TRBV7-3 | TGTGCCAGCAGCTCTAGCGGGGGGGCAAATGAGCAGTTCTTC | CASSSSGGANEQFF
TRBD1 | - | TRBJ1-5 | TRBV10-3 | TGTGCCATCGGGACAGGGCCCAATCAGCCCCAGCATTTT | CAIGTGPNQPQHF
- | - | TRBJ1-1 | TRBV27 | TGTGCCAGCAGTTTTATAGGGGGCACTGAAGCTTTCTTT | CASSFIGGTEAFF
- | - | TRBJ1-6 | TRBV6-6 | TGTGCCAGCAGTTACTCTAAGGGAGGGCGATCACCCCTCCACTTT | CASSYSKGGRSPLHF
TRBD1 | once | TRBJ2-4 | TRBV9 | TGTGCCAGCAGCGCAGGGGGACAGTTAGCCAAAAACATTCAGTACTTC | CASSAGGQLAKNIQYF
- | - | TRBJ2-2 | TRBV6-5 | TGTGCCAGCAGACAGGAGCCGAACACCGGGGAGCTGTTTTTT | CASRQEPNTGELFF
- | few | TRBJ1-2 | TRBV30 | TGTGCCTGGAGTGTAAGGGGCAGGGCGAAAGGCTACACCTTC | CAWSVRGRAKGYTF
TRBD2 | once | TRBJ2-3 | TRBV5-1 | TGCGCCAGCAGTCTGGGGCTAGCGGGGGGGCAGACGCAGTATTTT | CASSLGLAGGQTQYF
TRBD2 | - | TRBJ2-1 | TRBV4-1 | TGCGCCAGCAGAATCGTTGCGGGAGGTTACAATGAGCAGTTCTTC | CASRIVAGGYNEQFF
- | - | TRBJ1-3 | TRBV7-6 | TGTGCCAGCAGCTTAGGCTCAGGGATAGACTCTGGAAACACCATATATTTT | CASSLGSGIDSGNTIYF
TRBD1 | - | TRBJ2-1 | TRBV5-1 | TGCGCCAGCAGCTCCTCAGGGGGCCTTAGCTCCTACAATGAGCAGTTCTTC | CASSSSGGLSSYNEQFF
- | - | TRBJ1-2 | TRBV2 | TGTGCCAGCAGTGACCCAGGTCGCTATGGCTACACCTTC | CASSDPGRYGYTF
- | - | TRBJ1-4 | TRBV15 | TGTGCCACCAGCATAAACACCCGTAATGAAAAACTGTTTTTT | CATSINTRNEKLFF
- | - | TRBJ1-1 | TRBV20-1 | TGCAGTGCTAGTTCCGGGGGGGACACTGAAGCTTTCTTT | CSASSGGDTEAFF
TRBD2 | - | TRBJ2-1 | TRBV7-9 | TGTGCCAGCAGCTTAAGCTCCTCTACTAGCGGGAAATTCCAGTTCTTC | CASSLSSSTSGKFQFF
- | - | TRBJ1-4 | TRBV30 | TGTGCCTGGAACGTTAACAGAGCAACTAATGAAAAACTGTTTTTT | CAWNVNRATNEKLFF
TRBD2 | - | TRBJ2-1 | TRBV14 | TGTGCCAGCAGCCAAGATCGACCGGGACTAGCGGGAGTCCCCTCCCACAATGAGCAGTTCTTC | CASSQDRPGLAGVPSHNEQFF
TRBD1 | - | TRBJ1-2 | TRBV9 | TGTGCCAGCAGCGCCGGGACAGGTCCGGGCTACACCTTC | CASSAGTGPGYTF